Listed here are 27 T cell receptor beta chains from one sample, sequenced in a study of T cells after yellow fever vaccination. TCRdb passed the 5' RACE reads through MiXCR, listing each CDR3 protein once. The table lists under 300,000 distinct CDR3 sequences, less than 8.5% of them singletons. Sequencing was performed on CD4+ T cells sorted from PBMCs, taken 15 days after the yellow fever booster vaccination. The receptors originated from a young man who received the YFV17D yellow fever vaccine.

This clonotype has at least ten counts. V gene TRBV19 combines with J gene TRBJ2-1; the match to TRBD2 covers 9 bases. Germline V gene data show CDR1 as LNHDA and CDR2 as SQIVND (reference sequence). V trimming: 1 base; J trimming: 9 bases; junction bases outside the gene matches: 19. This CDR3 comprises 19 residues. As DNA, the CDR3 is TGTGCCAGTAGTATAGTATTTAGGCGGGAGGGCCGAACGAAGGCTGAGCAGTTCTTC. It codes for CASSIVFRREGRTKAEQFF.

The CDR3 nucleotides read TGTGCCAGCAGCATTCTAGCGGGAGGGCGCACAGATACGCAGTATTTT. Translated, it gives CASSILAGGRTDTQYF. V and J are TRBV7-6 and TRBJ2-3, with TRBD2 matching 12 bases. This CDR3 spans 16 amino acids. From germline, CDR1 is SGHVS and CDR2 FNYEAQ. V lost 5 bases, J lost 1 base, and 4 bases stayed unmatched.

This clonotype was picked up a small number of times. The J gene is TRBJ2-7, the V gene TRBV7-2, with D unclear. This CDR3 is built from 13 residues. The germline V and J ends were trimmed by 9 bases and 3 bases, with 15 bases remaining between them. Germline CDR1 reads SGHTA; CDR2 reads FQGNSA. The CDR3 reads CASTLPSYYEQYF. In nucleotides, the CDR3 is TGTGCCAGTACCCTGCCCAGTTACTACGAGCAGTACTTC.

CDR3 protein: CASTPGVYGANVLTF. Written as DNA, the CDR3 is TGTGCCAGCACTCCTGGGGTATATGGGGCCAACGTCCTGACTTTC. V is TRBV12-3 or TRBV12-4 and J is TRBJ2-6; D not certain. V was pared by 7 bases and J by 3 bases, with 13 bases between. The CDR3 has 15 residues.

CDR3 residues: CSVGQGRRETQYF. The CDR3 coding sequence is TGCAGCGTTGGACAGGGCCGGCGGGAGACCCAGTACTTC. The chain is built from TRBV29-1 and TRBJ2-5, with 7 positions matching TRBD1. Germline CDR1 reads SQVTM; CDR2 reads ANQGSEA. V shed 4 bases, J shed 5 bases, and the junction held 7 bases outside the gene matches. CDR3 length: 13 amino acids. Looking up the rest from reference TRBV29-1 and TRBJ2-5 gives the full variable domain: SAVISQKPSRDICQRGTSLTIQCQVDSQVTMMFWYRQQPGQSLTLIATANQGSEATYESGFVIDKFPISRPNLTFSTLTVSNMSPEDSSIYLCSVGQGRRETQYFGPGTRLLVL.

The sample holds a few counts of this clonotype. The chain has TRBV27 and TRBJ1-5, with 7 bases lining up with TRBD1. Germline CDR1 MNHEY, CDR2 SMNVEV (reference sequence). V dropped 3 bases and J dropped 2; count of bases not matched to a gene: 4. There are 15 residues in the CDR3. CDR3 loop: CASSFTGAGNQPQHF. The CDR3 nucleotides are TGTGCCAGCAGTTTTACAGGGGCAGGCAATCAGCCCCAGCATTTT.

This clonotype was seen a handful of times. The junction departs from the called germline gene at one end, perhaps through a read error. V usage is TRBV7-7 and J usage is TRBJ2-5; TRBD1 matches 7 bases. This CDR3 region has 13 residues. The germline V gene encodes CDR1 SSHAT and CDR2 FNYEAQ (reference sequence). This CDR3 reads CASSSNRGETQYF. The CDR3 DNA reads TGTGCTAGCAGCTCAAACAGGGGTGAGACCCAGTACTTC.

Only a few counts were recorded for this clonotype. The chain joins TRBV20-1 to TRBJ2-5, with a tentative D call TRBD1 (7 bases). The V gene lost 3 bases and the J gene lost 2 bases, with 22 bases spanning the gap. Germline loops: CDR1 DFQATT, CDR2 SNEGSKA (reference sequence). The CDR3 extends over 17 amino acids. CDR3 protein: CSARNPPGGGRQETQYF. The CDR3 DNA follows: TGCAGTGCTAGGAACCCCCCAGGGGGAGGAAGACAAGAGACCCAGTACTTC.

This clonotype appeared many times. The genes are TRBV29-1 and TRBJ1-3, with unresolved D. Trimming pared 4 bases from V and 0 bases from J, leaving 7 bases between. CDR1 SQVTM and CDR2 ANQGSEA come from the germline V gene. This CDR3 contains 13 residues. Here the CDR3 DNA reads TGCAGCGTTGCGGCCAGCTCTGGAAACACCATATATTTT. It translates to CSVAASSGNTIYF.

This clonotype was observed many times. The chain recombines TRBV4-1 with TRBJ2-7; tentatively, D is TRBD2 (6 bases). The V end lost 4 bases, the J end lost 2 bases, and 9 bases lay between the germline ends. This CDR3 has 13 residues. The germline CDR1 and CDR2 sequences are MGHRA and YSYEKL. The DNA of the CDR3 is TGCGCCAGCAGCCGGGACTCAACCTACGAGCAGTACTTC. It encodes CASSRDSTYEQYF.

The V call is TRBV12-3 or TRBV12-4, the J call TRBJ2-1, with D tentatively TRBD1 or TRBD2 (5 bases each). This CDR3 contains 15 residues. V dropped 6 bases and J dropped 0 bases, with 12 bases sitting between them. The chain's CDR3 is CASSPRGRSYNEQFF. The CDR3 DNA sequence: TGTGCCAGCAGCCCCCGGGGCCGCTCCTACAATGAGCAGTTCTTC.

This clonotype has more than one count but fewer than ten. The chain has TRBV20-1 and TRBJ2-1; 7 bases map to TRBD1. Germline-derived CDR1 and CDR2 are DFQATT and SNEGSKA (reference sequence). This CDR3 contains 15 residues. Trimming at V came to 1 base and at J to 4 bases, leaving 7 bases not matched to a gene. The CDR3 DNA reads as TGCAGTGCTAGAGTAGGGGCAGGGGGATACAATGAGCAGTTCTTC. This sequence encodes CSARVGAGGYNEQFF.

In its sample, this clonotype was seen a few times. The chain links TRBV15 to TRBJ1-1; 9 nucleotides line up with TRBD1. Germline lookup yields CDR1 LNHNV and CDR2 YYDKDF (reference sequence). The V and J ends lost 6 bases and 4 bases, in that order; junction bases with no gene match: 6. The CDR3 is 14 amino acids. CDR3 loop: CATSTQGAPTEAFF. CDR3 bases: TGTGCCACCAGTACACAGGGGGCGCCCACTGAAGCTTTCTTT.

This clonotype was recorded a few times. The chain recombines TRBV20-1 with TRBJ2-5; tentatively, D is TRBD1 or TRBD2 (5 bases each). CDR1 is DFQATT, CDR2 SNEGSKA, per germline (reference sequence). The CDR3 contains 15 residues. Trimming shortened V by 7 bases and J by 1 base, and 19 bases separated the two germline ends. CDR3 DNA sequence: TGCAGTGGGAAGGGGATAGGGAGCTCCCAAGAGACCCAGTACTTC. It encodes CSGKGIGSSQETQYF.

The chain combines TRBV20-1 with TRBJ1-2; 9 bases align to TRBD1. Per germline, CDR1 DFQATT and CDR2 SNEGSKA (reference sequence). The CDR3 is 15 residues long. V shed 5 bases and J 8 bases; nucleotides not matched to a gene: 15. CDR3 DNA sequence: TGCAGTGCTTTACCTCCGGGACAGGGCTTTGAAGGCTACACCTTC. Its protein product is CSALPPGQGFEGYTF.

This clonotype has ten or more counts. The chain carries TRBV3-1 and TRBJ1-1; D uncertain. Germline CDR1 and CDR2: LGHDT and YNNKEL (reference sequence). Trimming removed 4 bases at V and 1 base at J, with 16 bases between. This CDR3 has 16 amino acids. The CDR3 DNA is TGTGCCAGCAGCCCAATTTTTGAGGGTCCGAACACTGAAGCTTTCTTT. Translation gives CASSPIFEGPNTEAFF.

This clonotype came up a few times. V is TRBV4-2 and J is TRBJ2-5; D unclear. This CDR3 spans 15 amino acids. Germline lookup yields CDR1 LGHNA and CDR2 YNFKEQ. V lost 1 base and J 4 bases, leaving 13 bases between the germline ends. CDR3 residues: CASSQGKASLETQYF. DNA for the CDR3: TGTGCCAGCAGCCAAGGGAAGGCTTCCCTAGAGACCCAGTACTTC.

At least ten counts were recorded for this clonotype. This rearrangement joins TRBV12-3 or TRBV12-4 to TRBJ2-1; weak D call: TRBD2 (6 bases). This CDR3 comprises 15 residues. Deletions cut 4 bases from V and 9 bases from J, with 19 bases between. CDR3 loop: CASSWDSTTNGEQFF. The CDR3 DNA reads as TGTGCCAGCAGTTGGGACTCCACCACGAATGGTGAGCAGTTCTTC.

This clonotype was found many times. CDR3 residues: CASSKTVEQFF. The CDR3 coding sequence is TGTGCCAGCAGCAAGACGGTAGAGCAGTTCTTC. The rearrangement joins TRBV7-2 to TRBJ2-1; D remains ambiguous. Germline CDR1 SGHTA, CDR2 FQGNSA. CDR3 size: 11 residues. With 5 bases removed from V and 10 bases from J, the gap between germline ends came to 9 bases. Complete variable domain (other parts from reference TRBV7-2 and TRBJ2-1): GAGVSQSPSNKVTEKGKDVELRCDPISGHTALYWYRQSLGQGLEFLIYFQGNSAPDKSGLPSDRFSAERTGGSVSTLTIQRTQQEDSAVYLCASSKTVEQFFGPGTRLTVL.

This clonotype was observed at least ten times. The J gene is TRBJ1-1, the V gene TRBV29-1; D gene ambiguous. The ends were cut back, 2 bases at V and 0 bases at J, with 7 bases in the middle. There are 13 residues in the CDR3. CDR1 and CDR2 (germline): SQVTM, ANQGSEA. The CDR3 is CSVEREMNTEAFF. In DNA, the CDR3 is TGCAGCGTTGAAAGAGAGATGAACACTGAAGCTTTCTTT.

V gene TRBV15 combines with J gene TRBJ2-3; 9 positions agree with TRBD2. The J segment lost 4 bases and the V segment lost 3 bases, leaving 8 bases of the junction unmatched. The CDR3 is 16 amino acids. Germline CDR1 and CDR2: LNHNV and YYDKDF (reference sequence). The CDR3 loop is CATSRALAGWADTQYF. The CDR3 DNA follows: TGTGCCACCAGCAGGGCTCTAGCGGGATGGGCAGATACGCAGTATTTT.

V usage is TRBV6-1 and J usage is TRBJ2-1; D not certain. V lost 10 bases and J lost 6, with 19 bases in between. The CDR3 is made up of 14 amino acids. Germline CDR1 is MNHNS and CDR2 is SASEGT. For the CDR3, the DNA is TGTGCCACCAACCGCCGGGCCCTGGCCAATGAGCAGTTCTTC. This gives the protein CATNRRALANEQFF.

Many counts were recorded for this clonotype. The chain has TRBV6-5 and TRBJ2-3; D remains ambiguous. Germline V gene lookup returns CDR1 MNHEY and CDR2 SVGAGI. With 6 bases removed from V and 1 base from J, the gap between germline ends came to 14 bases. This CDR3 spans 15 amino acids. The CDR3 nucleotides read TGTGCCAGCAGGCCACTTAGAACCCGCACAGATACGCAGTATTTT. Protein product: CASRPLRTRTDTQYF.

This chain connects TRBV4-3 to TRBJ2-2; 8 bases match TRBD2. This CDR3 is 18 amino acids long. Germline CDR1 and CDR2: LGHNA and YSLEER. J lost 1 base, V lost 0 bases, and 7 bases had no gene match. CDR3 DNA: TGCGCCAGCAGCCAAGATATCCCGGGAGGGGAGAACACCGGGGAGCTGTTTTTT. This codes for CASSQDIPGGENTGELFF.

The genes are TRBV11-1 and TRBJ1-1; D ambiguous. The V gene's germline CDR1 is SGHAT and CDR2 FQDESV (reference sequence). There are 18 residues in the CDR3. Trimming shortened V by 1 base and J by 0 bases, and 18 bases separated the two germline ends. CDR3 nucleotide sequence: TGTGCCAGCAGCTTAGTTCGCGGACGGCGAAAAATGAACACTGAAGCTTTCTTT. Amino acids: CASSLVRGRRKMNTEAFF.

The chain combines TRBV6-5 with TRBJ1-4; 8 bases are a match to TRBD1. The CDR3 sequence is 11 residues long. The germline V gene encodes CDR1 MNHEY and CDR2 SVGAGI. CDR3 bases: TGTGCTGCGGACAGGGAAGAAAAACTGTTTTTT. It yields the protein CAADREEKLFF.

In its sample, this clonotype was seen many times. This chain uses TRBV7-2 with TRBJ2-3, with D maybe TRBD2 (5 bases). Germline V gene lookup returns CDR1 SGHTA and CDR2 FQGNSA. This CDR3 spans 15 amino acids. V was pared by 5 bases and J by 0 bases, with 12 bases between. The CDR3 loop is CASSKRRTSTDTQYF. The CDR3 nucleotides are TGTGCCAGCAGCAAGCGGAGGACTAGCACAGATACGCAGTATTTT. The full variable domain, completed using reference TRBV7-2 and TRBJ2-3, is GAGVSQSPSNKVTEKGKDVELRCDPISGHTALYWYRQSLGQGLEFLIYFQGNSAPDKSGLPSDRFSAERTGGSVSTLTIQRTQQEDSAVYLCASSKRRTSTDTQYFGPGTRLTVL.